A selection of T cell receptor beta chains follows, all from one sample in a study of CD8 T cells in Susac syndrome. TCRdb reprocessed the immunoSEQ multiplex PCR reads with MiXCR, giving one entry per CDR3 protein. The sample lists 95,000 to 150,000 distinct CDR3 sequences, 85% to 95% occurring once. Sequenced: CD8+ T cells from PBMCs. Source of these receptors: a human donor with Susac syndrome. The CDR3 runs from the conserved cysteine through the conserved F or W. Each record gives: V gene, J gene, clone size, CDR3 protein. Expanded clones are given a class, and other clones once, few, many or no size at all.

TRBV9	TRBJ2-3	.	CASHTGGSYTDTQYF
TRBV9	TRBJ1-5	.	CASSVGGFNQPQHF
TRBV7-3	TRBJ2-1	once	CASSASHEQFF
TRBV3-1	TRBJ1-6	.	CASSQEWVRNNSPLHF
TRBV20-1	TRBJ1-2	.	CSARDDLGTRLNYGYTF
TRBV7-2	TRBJ1-1	.	CASSLVMNTEAFF
TRBV3-1	TRBJ2-5	.	CASSQDGGGAQETQYF
TRBV15	TRBJ2-1	.	CATTEGGIYNEQFF
TRBV6-5	TRBJ2-7	once	CASSDRGVGYEQYF
TRBV7-9	TRBJ1-1	.	CASSFAGREDWAEAFF
TRBV5-4	TRBJ2-6	.	CASSLYGSGANVLTF
TRBV11-3	TRBJ1-2	few	CASSQGDYGYTF
TRBV3-1	TRBJ1-1	.	CASRPNQGAEEAFF
TRBV7-6	TRBJ2-7	.	CASSASGFPSYEQYF
TRBV7-9	TRBJ1-5	.	CASSYTGVNQPQHF
TRBV3-1	TRBJ1-1	.	CASREELYTEAFF
TRBV4-1	TRBJ2-2	.	CASSQGPRTGMNTGELFF
TRBV30	TRBJ2-7	.	CACGLAGGLEYF
TRBV3-1	TRBJ2-1	.	CASSQSSEGENNEQFF
TRBV11-2	TRBJ1-5	.	CASTRGTGDQPQHF
TRBV4-1	TRBJ1-1	.	CASSLGTGRNTEAFF
TRBV27	TRBJ1-5	.	CASSRAGDNQPQHF
TRBV29-1	TRBJ2-1	.	CSVLGGDSYNEQFF
TRBV3-1	TRBJ2-5	.	CASSQVLEGPQETQYF
TRBV24-1	TRBJ2-2	.	CATSDPGGGTGELFF
TRBV6-2/TRBV6-3	TRBJ2-3	.	CASSYDIAGGSSTDTQYF
TRBV7-9	TRBJ1-2	.	CASSYTGDGYTF
TRBV7-6	TRBJ2-5	.	CASSHGQGGETQYF
TRBV7-9	TRBJ2-7	.	CASSPPTGEAYEQYF
TRBV20-1	TRBJ2-7	.	CSARTIYEQYF
TRBV4-3	TRBJ2-7	.	CASSHGLAGVTSYEQYF
TRBV29-1	TRBJ1-6	.	CSVATGENSPLHF
TRBV10-2	TRBJ2-7	.	CASSEGLAGPEQYF
TRBV3-1	TRBJ2-5	once	CASSPTPGLAGGGEETQYF
TRBV20-1	TRBJ2-6	.	CSAQASAGSSGANVLTF
TRBV7-6	TRBJ2-1	.	CASSLRDNPDNEQFF
TRBV5-4	TRBJ1-1	.	CASSLAPQTEAFF
TRBV19	TRBJ2-3	.	CASSIGDKYTDTQYF
TRBV7-8	TRBJ2-7	.	CASSLVGQSEQYF